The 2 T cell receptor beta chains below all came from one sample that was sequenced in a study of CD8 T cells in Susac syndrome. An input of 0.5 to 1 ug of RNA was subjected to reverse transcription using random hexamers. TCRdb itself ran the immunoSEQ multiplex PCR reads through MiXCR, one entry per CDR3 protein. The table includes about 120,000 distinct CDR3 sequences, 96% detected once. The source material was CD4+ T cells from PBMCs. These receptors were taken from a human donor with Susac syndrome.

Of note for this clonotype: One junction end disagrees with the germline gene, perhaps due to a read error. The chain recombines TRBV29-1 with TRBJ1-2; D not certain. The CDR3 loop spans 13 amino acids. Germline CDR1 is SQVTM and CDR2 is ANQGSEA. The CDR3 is CSATPILGWNGSF. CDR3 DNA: TGCAGCGCAACCCCGATCTTGGGATGGAATGGGTCCTTC.

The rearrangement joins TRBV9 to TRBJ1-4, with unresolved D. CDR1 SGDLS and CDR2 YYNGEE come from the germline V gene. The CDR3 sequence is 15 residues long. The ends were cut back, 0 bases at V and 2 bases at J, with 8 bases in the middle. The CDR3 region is CASSVGVSTNEKLFF. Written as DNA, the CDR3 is TGTGCCAGCAGCGTAGGCGTTTCGACTAATGAAAAACTGTTTTTT.